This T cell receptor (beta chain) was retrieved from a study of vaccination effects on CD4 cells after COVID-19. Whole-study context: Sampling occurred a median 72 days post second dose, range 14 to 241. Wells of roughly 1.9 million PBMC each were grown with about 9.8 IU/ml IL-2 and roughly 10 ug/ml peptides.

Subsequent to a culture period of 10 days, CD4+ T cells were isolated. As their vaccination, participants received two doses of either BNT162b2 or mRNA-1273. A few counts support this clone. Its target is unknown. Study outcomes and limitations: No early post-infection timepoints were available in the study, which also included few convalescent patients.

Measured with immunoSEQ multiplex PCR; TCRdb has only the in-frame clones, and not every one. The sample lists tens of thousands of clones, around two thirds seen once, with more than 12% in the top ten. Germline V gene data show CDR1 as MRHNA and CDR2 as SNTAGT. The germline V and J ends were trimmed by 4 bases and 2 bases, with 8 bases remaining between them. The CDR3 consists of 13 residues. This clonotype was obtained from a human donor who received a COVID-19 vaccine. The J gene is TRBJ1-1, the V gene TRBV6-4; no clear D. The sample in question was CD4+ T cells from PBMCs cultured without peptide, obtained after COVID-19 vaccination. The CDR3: CASSVQLNTEAFF. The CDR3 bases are TGTGCCAGCAGTGTCCAGTTAAACACTGAAGCTTTCTTT.